A single sample is the source of the 23 T cell receptor beta chains below, sequenced in a study of blood T cells in healthy people across ages. Primed by a sample-barcoded 5' primer and a J-beta primer mix, a second PCR proceeded for roughly 6 to 12 cycles. TCRdb reanalysed the 5' RACE reads using MiXCR and keeps one entry per CDR3 protein. The table shows about 970,000 distinct CDR3 sequences, with roughly half occurring only once. The sequencing input was blood. These receptors were obtained from a woman aged 60-70 years in good health.

This clonotype was seen a handful of times. The V call is TRBV12-3 or TRBV12-4, the J call TRBJ2-7; D ambiguous. CDR3 length equals 14 residues. V shed 6 bases and J shed 2 bases, with 14 bases lying between them. Written as DNA, the CDR3 is TGTGCCAGCAGACCCCGGGCTCCAACCTACGAGCAGTACTTC. Amino acids: CASRPRAPTYEQYF.

The rearrangement links TRBV3-1 to TRBJ2-5; no reliable D call. Germline V lookup: CDR1 LGHDT, CDR2 YNNKEL (reference sequence). The CDR3 contains 13 residues. V was trimmed by 3 bases and J by 1 base, leaving 6 bases between them. In DNA, the CDR3 is TGTGCCAGCAGCCAGTGGGCCCAAGAGACCCAGTACTTC. This codes for CASSQWAQETQYF.

The chain recombines TRBV10-3 with TRBJ2-1; 7 nucleotides align to TRBD1. The J segment lost 3 bases and the V segment lost 5 bases, leaving 7 bases of the junction unmatched. This CDR3 is built from 15 residues. The germline V gene encodes CDR1 ENHRY and CDR2 SYGVKD. CDR3 sequence (DNA): TGTGCCATCAGTTCATCCGGGACAGTCTACAATGAGCAGTTCTTC. Translation: CAISSSGTVYNEQFF.

This clonotype has more than one count but fewer than ten. The DNA of the CDR3 is TGTGCCAGCATCCCTTGGGGGGCCAACGTCCTGACTTTC. Its protein is CASIPWGANVLTF. The V and J genes are TRBV2 and TRBJ2-6; the D is unclear. Trimming pared 7 bases from V and 4 bases from J, leaving 8 bases between. The CDR3 is 13 residues long. Germline V gene lookup returns CDR1 SNHLY and CDR2 FYNNEI. Variable domain in full (rest from reference TRBV2 and TRBJ2-6): EPEVTQTPSHQVTQMGQEVILRCVPISNHLYFYWYRQILGQKVEFLVSFYNNEISEKSEIFDDQFSVERPDGSNFTLKIRSTKLEDSAMYFCASIPWGANVLTFGAGSRLTVL.

J is TRBJ2-2 and V is TRBV4-3; no clear D gene. The V gene lost 1 base and the J gene lost 2 bases, with 8 bases spanning the gap. The CDR3 contains 15 residues. Per germline, CDR1 LGHNA and CDR2 YSLEER. The CDR3 DNA reads as TGCGCCAGCAGCCAAGTAGACCGAAACACCGGGGAGCTGTTTTTT. It is translated as CASSQVDRNTGELFF.

The V gene is TRBV7-9, the J gene TRBJ1-2; D unresolved. V lost 6 bases and J lost 4, with 9 bases in between. This CDR3 is 12 amino acids long. CDR1 and CDR2 (germline): SEHNR, FQNEAQ (reference sequence). CDR3 DNA: TGTGCCAGCAGAATTGACCGCTATGGCTACACCTTC. It specifies CASRIDRYGYTF.

This clonotype was seen a handful of times. This chain joins TRBV20-1 and TRBJ1-2, with 8 positions matching TRBD1. The CDR3 is made up of 12 amino acids. V shed 3 bases and J 8 bases; nucleotides not matched to a gene: 5. CDR1 and CDR2 from the germline V gene are DFQATT and SNEGSKA (reference sequence). The CDR3 reads CSASRTGIGYTF. The CDR3 bases are TGCAGTGCTAGCAGGACAGGGATAGGCTACACCTTC.

The rearrangement links TRBV14 to TRBJ2-7, with 7 bases identical to TRBD1. J gave up 7 bases and V 2 bases, and 11 bases lay outside the gene matches. Germline V lookup: CDR1 SGHDN, CDR2 FVKESK. The CDR3 has 15 amino acids. CDR3: CASSQQGVKQDEQYF. As DNA, the CDR3 is TGTGCCAGCAGCCAACAGGGGGTCAAACAGGATGAGCAGTACTTC.

The V call is TRBV15, the J call TRBJ2-1; 7 bases map to TRBD1. Per the germline V gene, CDR1 is LNHNV and CDR2 is YYDKDF (reference sequence). This CDR3 comprises 15 residues. The V segment lost 8 bases and the J segment 5 bases; nucleotides outside the gene matches: 12. DNA for the CDR3: TGTGCCACCTCTGTATTGGACAGGCCAGACAATGAGCAGTTCTTC. Translating gives CATSVLDRPDNEQFF. Together with reference TRBV15 and TRBJ2-1, the CDR3 gives the full variable domain: DAMVIQNPRYQVTQFGKPVTLSCSQTLNHNVMYWYQQKSSQAPKLLFHYYDKDFNNEADTPDNFQSRRPNTSFCFLDIRSPGLGDTAMYLCATSVLDRPDNEQFFGPGTRLTVL.

The chain is built from TRBV29-1 and TRBJ2-5; TRBD2 matches 11 bases. The end of the DNA is better explained by TRBJ2-7, so the J call may be wrong. The CDR3 is made up of 19 amino acids. The germline gives CDR1 SQVTM, CDR2 ANQGSEA. CDR3 residues: CSVEAHVIILAGDTYEQYF. DNA for the CDR3: TGCAGCGTTGAAGCGCACGTAATAATACTAGCGGGAGATACCTACGAGCAGTACTTC.

This clonotype appeared a few times. The chain couples TRBV29-1 to TRBJ2-3; a weak D match, TRBD1 (5 bases). The V gene's germline CDR1 is SQVTM and CDR2 ANQGSEA. There are 13 residues in the CDR3. V lost 6 bases and J 2 bases, leaving 12 bases between the germline ends. CDR3 protein: CSVQGLLTDTQYF. CDR3 bases: TGCAGCGTGCAGGGCTTACTCACAGATACGCAGTATTTT.

The genes are TRBV14 and TRBJ1-5; no reliable D call. The CDR3 consists of 13 residues. CDR1 and CDR2 (germline): SGHDN, FVKESK. Trimming took 0 bases from V and 6 from J, leaving 6 bases between them. The CDR3 loop reads CASSQDHRQPQHF. The CDR3 DNA reads as TGTGCCAGCAGCCAAGATCACCGTCAGCCCCAGCATTTT.

The V and J genes are TRBV20-1 and TRBJ2-7; 9 bases are a match to TRBD1. Germline loops: CDR1 DFQATT, CDR2 SNEGSKA (reference sequence). V lost 4 bases to trimming and J lost 3 bases; unmatched junction nucleotides: 10. The CDR3 sequence is 15 residues long. In DNA form, the CDR3 reads TGCAGTGCTACCCCTGGGGGGACAGGGCGCTACGAGCAGTACTTC. Protein: CSATPGGTGRYEQYF.

The CDR3 DNA reads TGCAGTGCTAGAGTTTTCGGAGGGGACAGGGATTACGAGCAGTACTTC. Translation: CSARVFGGDRDYEQYF. V gene TRBV20-1 combines with J gene TRBJ2-4; 9 positions match TRBD1. The J call may be mistaken, given a closer DNA end match to TRBJ2-7. Germline lookup yields CDR1 DFQATT and CDR2 SNEGSKA (reference sequence). CDR3 length: 16 amino acids.

This clonotype was picked up a small number of times. The gene calls are TRBV5-5 and TRBJ2-3; D gene unclear. The CDR3 extends over 14 amino acids. Germline V gene data show CDR1 as SGHKS and CDR2 as YYEKEE (reference sequence). The V and J ends lost 0 bases and 0 bases respectively, with 5 bases between them. CDR3 DNA: TGTGCCAGCAGCTTGGAGACTAGCACAGATACGCAGTATTTT. Protein product: CASSLETSTDTQYF. Full variable domain (remainder filled in from reference TRBV5-5 and TRBJ2-3): DAGVTQSPTHLIKTRGQQVTLRCSPISGHKSVSWYQQVLGQGPQFIFQYYEKEERGRGNFPDRFSARQFPNYSSELNVNALLLGDSALYLCASSLETSTDTQYFGPGTRLTVL.

The gene calls are TRBV12-3 or TRBV12-4 and TRBJ2-3, with 9 positions matching TRBD1. J lost 0 bases, V lost 3 bases, and 16 bases had no gene match. This CDR3 region has 20 residues. CDR3 sequence reads: CASSFPWTGEVGASTDTQYF. The CDR3 region has the DNA TGTGCCAGCAGTTTTCCCTGGACAGGGGAGGTTGGAGCTAGCACAGATACGCAGTATTTT.

This sequence joins TRBV7-2 and TRBJ1-1; the D is unclear. Germline CDR1 SGHTA, CDR2 FQGNSA. The CDR3 extends over 17 amino acids. Trimming pared 5 bases from V and 0 bases from J, leaving 19 bases between. The CDR3, as DNA: TGTGCCAGCAGCGGTAAGGACGGACTATTGGTGAACACTGAAGCTTTCTTT. Encoded protein: CASSGKDGLLVNTEAFF.

In DNA, the CDR3 is TGCGCCAGCAGCTTGGCTACCGGGACGACTTTTAATGAAAAACTGTTTTTT. This gives the protein CASSLATGTTFNEKLFF. The chain carries TRBV5-1 and TRBJ1-4, with TRBD1 as a possible D gene (5 bases). From germline, CDR1 is SGHRS and CDR2 YFSETQ. The CDR3 is 17 amino acids. The V and J ends lost 0 bases and 4 bases respectively, with 16 bases between them. The full variable domain, completed using reference TRBV5-1 and TRBJ1-4, is KAGVTQTPRYLIKTRGQQVTLSCSPISGHRSVSWYQQTPGQGLQFLFEYFSETQRNKGNFPGRFSGRQFSNSRSEMNVSTLELGDSALYLCASSLATGTTFNEKLFFGSGTQLSVL.

The chain recombines TRBV28 with TRBJ2-5; a weak D match, TRBD2 (6 bases). The CDR3 has 15 amino acids. Germline CDR1 and CDR2: MDHEN and SYDVKM. The V end lost 6 bases, the J end lost 5 bases, and 19 bases lay between the germline ends. The CDR3 loop reads CASRGSSVGRETQYF. The CDR3 DNA sequence: TGTGCCAGCAGAGGGTCTAGCGTTGGGAGGGAGACCCAGTACTTC.

This clonotype has a handful of counts. J is TRBJ2-1 and V is TRBV24-1; the match to TRBD2 covers 7 bases. This CDR3 has 12 amino acids. The V segment lost 9 bases and the J segment 6 bases; nucleotides outside the gene matches: 4. Per germline, CDR1 KGHDR and CDR2 SFDVKD. CDR3 DNA: TGTGCCACCGCTAGCGGCCTCAATGAGCAGTTCTTC. It yields the protein CATASGLNEQFF.

The rearrangement links TRBV3-1 to TRBJ2-3; no reliable D call. CDR3 size: 18 residues. V gave up 0 bases and J gave up 1 base, with 17 bases separating them. The germline CDR1 and CDR2 sequences are LGHDT and YNNKEL (reference sequence). DNA of the CDR3: TGTGCCAGCAGCCAAGAAGGGTCCTACCCGACCGGCACAGATACGCAGTATTTT. Encoded protein: CASSQEGSYPTGTDTQYF.

This clonotype occurred once. J is TRBJ2-4 and V is TRBV6-6; D is perhaps TRBD2 (6 bases). Trimming took off 6 bases at V and 6 bases at J, with 9 bases between the two ends. Germline assignment: CDR1 MNHNY and CDR2 SVGAGI (reference sequence). The CDR3 is 12 amino acids. CDR3 residues: CASSGGANIQYF. CDR3 in DNA: TGTGCCAGCAGCGGGGGAGCAAACATTCAGTACTTC.

The chain combines TRBV25-1 with TRBJ2-1, with D perhaps TRBD2 (6 bases). The germline V gene has CDR1 MGHDK and CDR2 SYGVNS. The CDR3 totals 13 residues. Trimming removed 11 bases from V and 3 bases from J, with 14 bases in between. The CDR3 reads CACSEGLYNEQFF. DNA of the CDR3: TGTGCCTGCTCTGAGGGACTCTACAATGAGCAGTTCTTC.